This record looks at one TCR beta chain sequence and its context. It lacks a known antigen. No base quality information exists; no much larger clone differs at one position. For the CD8 naive samples, CD45RO-negative cells were positively selected for CCR7, yielding a CD45RA+CCR7+ population from which TemRA cells were excluded. Donors were healthy HIV-negative adults with no recently reported acute infections or vaccinations. All donors were Caucasian adults living in Nashville, Tennessee, USA. Blood was collected by leukapheresis, and PBMCs were isolated by Ficoll-Histopaque density gradient centrifugation and then cryopreserved in liquid nitrogen vapor phase. Analytical flow cytometry was used to check the purity and quantity of every magnetically sorted T cell population. Genomic DNA was isolated from each sorted fraction and quantified by UV absorbance on a Nanodrop 2000c. This entry belongs to a study of shared clonotypes between healthy human individuals (dated by TCRdb to 2020 to 2021). Study-wide context: The cohort included a few men and a couple of women between 18 and 49 years of age. Per donor, three plates each were used for CD4 naive and CD4 memory, two for CD8 naive, and one for CD8 memory. Blood TCR repertoires of four to six healthy adults were deeply sequenced to estimate repertoire size and the extent of clonotype sharing between individuals. Libraries were prepared and TCR repertoires were sequenced by different laboratories using diverse techniques, in order to increase sequencing depth and limit assay-specific biases. Per donor, leukapheresis produced somewhere between about 0.85 and 9.5 billion PBMCs. The investigation overall reported the following: Estimated clonotype richness was generally larger for naive than for memory subsets. Rarefaction of sorted-subset datasets indicated incomplete sequencing despite the large sequencing depth. Approximately 4.8% of naive CD4, 3.5% of naive CD8, about 2.5% of memory CD4, and about 0.4% of memory CD8 clonotypes were shared across several donors. Clonotypes shared by all four sorted-subset donors showed higher generation probabilities than non-shared clonotypes. Based on pairwise subsampling, the degree of clonotype sharing among donors was expected to be affected by sequencing depth. The genetic and exposure-history diversity represented was limited by the small number of donors. Only blood was sampled, and tissue TCR repertoires likely differ from those in blood.

Compared with germline, V lacks 3 bases and J lacks 0 bases; bases without a gene match: 10. Spanning cysteine to phenylalanine, the CDR3 consists of 17 amino acids. Only the CDR3 part of the read is kept: 51 bases, read in frame from the first base. CDR1 SGHRS and CDR2 YFSETQ were looked up in the germline V gene. Using the deep immunoSEQ assay, TCR CDR3 regions were amplified from genomic DNA by multiplex PCR. Genomic DNA extracted from each cell subset was distributed evenly over all wells of several immunoSEQ 96-well plates, and each plate served as one replicate. For sorted subsets, each replicate PCR was loaded with approximately 190 ng genomic DNA, equivalent to about 30,000 T cell genomes. The purified libraries were quantified using a Qubit 3.0 fluorometer, sized with a Bioanalyzer 2100, and then quantified again using the KAPA Library Quantification kit. Every immunoSEQ 96-well plate was sequenced on a separate single-read 150-cycle Illumina NextSeq 550 flow cell. The original methods were these. The immunoSEQ output contained only junctional sequences without quality scores, so filtering could not match that applied to full-length reads. Sequences were annotated with PyIR, a Python wrapper for IgBLAST v1.9, and V/J genes and CDR3 were assigned using IMGT germline references. Reads with weak V/J assignments (E-value above 1e-6), missing CDR3, stop codons, out-of-frame junctions, or ambiguous translated residues were removed. V3J clonotypes were defined as sequences sharing an identical inferred V gene, J gene, and CDR3 amino acid sequence. The percentage overlap between two repertoires was calculated by dividing the number of shared unique clonotypes by the size of the smaller repertoire. Richness of each repertoire was evaluated using RTK rarefaction, the Chao1 estimator, and Recon v2.1 estimates of unobserved clonotypes. Generation probabilities for all TCRbeta clonotypes obtained by the gDNA method from a few donors were computed using OLGA. The immuneACCESS repertoire file appears here via TCRdb, limited to in-frame rearrangements. These files lack a portion of the clones; in checked studies, under half of the deficit traces to unresolved V genes, and the cause of the others is not known. The V and J calls and clone size come from that table; D and trimming were worked out from the DNA. The sample table contains nearly 2 million clones; only one count was recorded for approximately 94% of them. The ten top clones hold 1% to 1.5% of the sample.

The TCR sequence derives from a man aged 18 to 29 in good health. The chain employs TRBV5-1 and TRBJ2-7; 9 bases in the junction line up with TRBD1. Material for sequencing was naive CD8+ T cells sorted from blood. This sample's cell subset or site label indicates: CD45RA+CCR7+. DNA sequence: TGCGCCAGCAGCTCGATAACCGGGACAGGGAGCTCCTACGAGCAGTACTTC. Translation gives CASSSITGTGSSYEQYF.